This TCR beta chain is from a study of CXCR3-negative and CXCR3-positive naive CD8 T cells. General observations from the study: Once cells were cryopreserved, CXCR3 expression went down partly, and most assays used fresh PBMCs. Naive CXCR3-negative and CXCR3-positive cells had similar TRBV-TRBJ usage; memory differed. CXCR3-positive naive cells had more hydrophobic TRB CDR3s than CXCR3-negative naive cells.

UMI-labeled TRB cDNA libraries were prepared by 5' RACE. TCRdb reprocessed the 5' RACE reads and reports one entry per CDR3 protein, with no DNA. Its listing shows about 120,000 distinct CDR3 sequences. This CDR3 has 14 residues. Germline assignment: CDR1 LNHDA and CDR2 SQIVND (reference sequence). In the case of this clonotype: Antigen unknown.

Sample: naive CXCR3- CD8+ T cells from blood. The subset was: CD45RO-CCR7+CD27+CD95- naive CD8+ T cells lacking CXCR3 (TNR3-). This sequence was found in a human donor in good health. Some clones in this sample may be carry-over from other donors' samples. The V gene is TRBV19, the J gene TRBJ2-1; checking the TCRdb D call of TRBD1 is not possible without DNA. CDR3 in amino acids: CASSNWTGGVEQFF.